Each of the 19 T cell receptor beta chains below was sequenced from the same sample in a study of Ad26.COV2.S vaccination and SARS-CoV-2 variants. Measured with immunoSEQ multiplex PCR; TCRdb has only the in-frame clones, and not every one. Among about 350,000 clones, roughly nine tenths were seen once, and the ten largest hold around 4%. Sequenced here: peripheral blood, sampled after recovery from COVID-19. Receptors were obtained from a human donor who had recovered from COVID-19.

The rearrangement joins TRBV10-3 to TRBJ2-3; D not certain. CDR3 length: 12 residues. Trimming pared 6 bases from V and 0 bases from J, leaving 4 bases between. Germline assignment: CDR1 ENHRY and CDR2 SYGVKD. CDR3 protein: CAIRQSTDTQYF. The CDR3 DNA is TGTGCCATCAGGCAGAGCACAGATACGCAGTATTTT.

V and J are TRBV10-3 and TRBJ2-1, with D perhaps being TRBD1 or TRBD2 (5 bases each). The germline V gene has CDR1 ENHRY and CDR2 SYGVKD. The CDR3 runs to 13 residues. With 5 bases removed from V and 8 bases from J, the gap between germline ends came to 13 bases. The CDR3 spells CAISRGPVDEQFF. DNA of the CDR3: TGTGCCATCAGTCGGGGCCCTGTGGATGAGCAGTTCTTC.

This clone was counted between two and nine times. CDR3 sequence: CASSQGGVSTEAFF. The CDR3 DNA reads TGCGCCAGCAGCCAAGGGGGCGTGAGCACTGAAGCTTTCTTT. The chain combines TRBV4-1 with TRBJ1-1; a possible D gene is TRBD1 (5 bases). The CDR3 loop spans 14 amino acids. The V end lost 1 base, the J end lost 4 bases, and 10 bases lay between the germline ends. CDR1 is MGHRA and CDR2 is YSYEKL in the germline V gene.

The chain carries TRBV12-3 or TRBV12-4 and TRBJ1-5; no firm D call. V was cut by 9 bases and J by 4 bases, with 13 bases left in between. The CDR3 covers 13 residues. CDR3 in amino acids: CARRSFSNQPQHF. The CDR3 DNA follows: TGTGCCAGACGGTCGTTTAGTAATCAGCCCCAGCATTTT.

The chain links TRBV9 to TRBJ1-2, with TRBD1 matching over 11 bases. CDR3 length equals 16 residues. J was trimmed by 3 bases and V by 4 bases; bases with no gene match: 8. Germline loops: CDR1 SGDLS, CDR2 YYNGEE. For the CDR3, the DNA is TGTGCCAGCAGCCCGCGGACAGGGGGCAGGGACTATGGCTACACCTTC. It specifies CASSPRTGGRDYGYTF.

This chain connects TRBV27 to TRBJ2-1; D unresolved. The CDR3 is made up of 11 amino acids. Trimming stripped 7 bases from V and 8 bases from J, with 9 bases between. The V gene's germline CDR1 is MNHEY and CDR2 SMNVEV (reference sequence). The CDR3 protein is CASNPSHEQFF. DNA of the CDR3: TGTGCCAGCAACCCTTCACATGAGCAGTTCTTC.

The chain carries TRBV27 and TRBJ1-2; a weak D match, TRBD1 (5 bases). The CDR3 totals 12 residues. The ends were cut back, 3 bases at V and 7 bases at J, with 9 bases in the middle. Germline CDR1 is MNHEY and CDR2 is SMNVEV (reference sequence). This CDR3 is CASSLNGGGYTF. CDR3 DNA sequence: TGTGCCAGCAGTTTGAACGGGGGTGGCTACACCTTC.

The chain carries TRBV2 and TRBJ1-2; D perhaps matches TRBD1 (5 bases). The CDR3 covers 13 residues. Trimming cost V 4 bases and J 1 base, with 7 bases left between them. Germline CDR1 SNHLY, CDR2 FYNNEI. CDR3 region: CASSADSNYGYTF. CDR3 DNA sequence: TGTGCCAGCAGTGCCGACAGTAACTATGGCTACACCTTC. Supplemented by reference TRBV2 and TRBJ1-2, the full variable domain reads EPEVTQTPSHQVTQMGQEVILRCVPISNHLYFYWYRQILGQKVEFLVSFYNNEISEKSEIFDDQFSVERPDGSNFTLKIRSTKLEDSAMYFCASSADSNYGYTFGSGTRLTVV.

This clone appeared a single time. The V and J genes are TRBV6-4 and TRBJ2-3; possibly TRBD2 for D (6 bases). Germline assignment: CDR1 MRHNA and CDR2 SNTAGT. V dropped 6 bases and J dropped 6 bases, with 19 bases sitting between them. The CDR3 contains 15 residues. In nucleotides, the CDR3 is TGTGCCAGCAGCAGGGACTGGAGAGTGCAGGATACGCAGTATTTT. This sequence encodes CASSRDWRVQDTQYF.

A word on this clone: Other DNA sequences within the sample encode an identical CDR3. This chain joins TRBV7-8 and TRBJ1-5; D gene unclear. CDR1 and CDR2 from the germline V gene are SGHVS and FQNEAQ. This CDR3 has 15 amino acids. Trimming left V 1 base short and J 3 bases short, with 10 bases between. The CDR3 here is CASSLEPGNNQPQHF. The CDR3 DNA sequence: TGTGCCAGCAGCTTAGAACCGGGAAACAATCAGCCCCAGCATTTT.

The CDR3 sequence: CASSYLDREIQETQYF. The DNA for the CDR3 is TGTGCCAGCAGTTACCTTGACAGGGAAATACAAGAGACCCAGTACTTC. The rearrangement joins TRBV6-5 to TRBJ2-5; 7 bases fit TRBD1. With V trimmed by 2 bases and J by 2 bases, 8 bases remained unmatched. This CDR3 spans 16 amino acids. Per the germline V gene, CDR1 is MNHEY and CDR2 is SVGAGI.

Here the CDR3 DNA reads TGTGCCAGCAGCCCGAGGTATCCGGGCTATGGCTACACCTTC. It is translated as CASSPRYPGYGYTF. The rearrangement joins TRBV7-9 to TRBJ1-2; D is unresolved. Germline V lookup: CDR1 SEHNR, CDR2 FQNEAQ (reference sequence). Trimming left V 5 bases short and J 4 bases short, with 14 bases between. The CDR3 totals 14 residues. The full variable domain, rest sourced from reference TRBV7-9 and TRBJ1-2, is DTGVSQNPRHKITKRGQNVTFRCDPISEHNRLYWYRQTLGQGPEFLTYFQNEAQLEKSRLLSDRFSAERPKGSFSTLEIQRTEQGDSAMYLCASSPRYPGYGYTFGSGTRLTVV.

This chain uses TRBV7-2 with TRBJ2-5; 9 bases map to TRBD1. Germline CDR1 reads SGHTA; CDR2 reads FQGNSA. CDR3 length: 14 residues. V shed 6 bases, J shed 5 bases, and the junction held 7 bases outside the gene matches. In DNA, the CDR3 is TGTGCCAGCAGTCGGGACAGGGCCGCCGAGACCCAGTACTTC. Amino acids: CASSRDRAAETQYF.

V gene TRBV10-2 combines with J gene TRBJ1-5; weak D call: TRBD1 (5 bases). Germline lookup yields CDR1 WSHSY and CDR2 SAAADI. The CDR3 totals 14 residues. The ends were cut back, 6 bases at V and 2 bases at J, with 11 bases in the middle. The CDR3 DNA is TGCGCCAGCAGGGGGGATACTGGCAATCAGCCCCAGCATTTT. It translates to CASRGDTGNQPQHF.

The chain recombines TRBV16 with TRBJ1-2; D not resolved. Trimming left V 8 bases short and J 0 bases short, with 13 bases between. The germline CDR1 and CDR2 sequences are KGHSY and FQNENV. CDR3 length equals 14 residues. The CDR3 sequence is CASDQRLANYGYTF. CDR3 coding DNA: TGTGCCAGCGACCAGAGATTAGCTAACTATGGCTACACCTTC.

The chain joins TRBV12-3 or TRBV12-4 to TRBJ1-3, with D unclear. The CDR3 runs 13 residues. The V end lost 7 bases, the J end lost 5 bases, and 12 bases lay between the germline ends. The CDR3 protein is CASTFRRRNTIYF. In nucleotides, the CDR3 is TGTGCCAGCACCTTTAGGCGTAGAAACACCATATATTTT.

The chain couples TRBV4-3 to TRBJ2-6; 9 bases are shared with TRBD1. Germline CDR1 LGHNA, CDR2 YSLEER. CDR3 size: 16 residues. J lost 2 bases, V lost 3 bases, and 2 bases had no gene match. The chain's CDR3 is CASSQDRGAGANVLTF. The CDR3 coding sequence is TGCGCCAGCAGCCAGGACAGGGGAGCTGGGGCCAACGTCCTGACTTTC.

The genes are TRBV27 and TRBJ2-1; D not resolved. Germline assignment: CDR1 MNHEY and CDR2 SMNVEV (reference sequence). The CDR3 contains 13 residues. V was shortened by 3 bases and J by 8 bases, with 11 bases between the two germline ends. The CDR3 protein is CASSFSERYEQFF. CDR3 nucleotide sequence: TGTGCCAGCAGTTTTTCAGAGCGCTATGAGCAGTTCTTC.

Here the CDR3 reads CASSLTSAGVVVYNEQFF. For the CDR3, the DNA is TGCGCCAGCAGCTTAACCTCGGCAGGCGTGGTAGTCTACAATGAGCAGTTCTTC. This chain links TRBV5-1 with TRBJ2-1; D is undetermined. The CDR3 has 18 residues. Trimming took off 2 bases at V and 3 bases at J, with 21 bases between the two ends. Germline V gene data show CDR1 as SGHRS and CDR2 as YFSETQ.